The 3 T cell receptor beta chains below come from one sample, sequenced in a study of T cells after yellow fever vaccination. MiXCR was run by TCRdb on the 5' RACE reads, yielding one entry per CDR3 protein. The repertoire holds 95,000 to 150,000 distinct CDR3 sequences, with approximately 9% as singletons. The material sequenced was CD8+ T cells sorted from PBMCs, taken on the day of the yellow fever booster vaccination. The receptors here all came from a young man who received the YFV17D yellow fever vaccine.

The V gene is TRBV5-5, the J gene TRBJ2-7; D might be TRBD1 or TRBD2, each matching 6 bases. With 5 bases removed from V and 2 bases from J, the gap between germline ends came to 17 bases. The CDR3 runs 15 residues. The germline V gene encodes CDR1 SGHKS and CDR2 YYEKEE (reference sequence). In nucleotides, the CDR3 is TGTGCCAGCAGTACCAACCGGGGGCCAGCCTACGAGCAGTACGTC. Protein product: CASSTNRGPAYEQYV.

The table lists this clonotype with many counts. The chain is built from TRBV4-1 and TRBJ2-2; D may be TRBD2 (7 bases). The CDR3 consists of 17 residues. CDR1 and CDR2 from the germline V gene are MGHRA and YSYEKL. The V end was cut by 0 bases, the J end by 4 bases, with 15 bases between. The CDR3 reads CASSQEGGGGPTGELFF. The CDR3 DNA is TGCGCCAGCAGCCAAGAGGGCGGGGGCGGTCCCACCGGGGAGCTGTTTTTT.

This clonotype was counted only a few times. The chain has TRBV19 and TRBJ1-2; D may be TRBD1 (5 bases). The V end lost 5 bases, the J end lost 3 bases, and 13 bases lay between the germline ends. The CDR3 runs 14 residues. Germline V gene data show CDR1 as LNHDA and CDR2 as SQIVND (reference sequence). CDR3 nucleotides: TGTGCCAGTAGTTCCCAGGGCCGGGACTATGGCTACACCTTC. Residues: CASSSQGRDYGYTF.